This TCR beta chain was found in a study of T cell repertoires in cytomegalovirus infection. Study in general: Indications came from public TCR beta signatures; they pointed to CMV infection and to a matching HLA type.

The CDR3 covers 14 residues. Germline assignment: CDR1 SQVTM and CDR2 ANQGSEA. V was pared by 3 bases and J by 1 base, with 3 bases of the junction left unmatched. This clonotype has ten or more counts. Its antigen is unknown. TCRdb independently ran MiXCR on the reads; one entry per CDR3 protein. The sample holds about 140,000 distinct CDR3 sequences, about 6% seen once. Study results and limitations: Carriage of CMV together with the relevant HLA was identifiable through cumulative public TCR beta family frequency. What dominated the ex vivo response were HLA-C-restricted CMV-specific TCR beta clonotypes.

Sequenced: PBMCs. The V and J genes are TRBV29-1 and TRBJ2-5; 9 positions match TRBD1. This sequence was found in a human donor in good health (CMV status not recorded). Some clones in this sample may be carry-over from other donors' samples. Here the CDR3 DNA reads TGCAGCGTTGAGGGGACAGGGAGCCAAGAGACCCAGTACTTC. Its translation is CSVEGTGSQETQYF.